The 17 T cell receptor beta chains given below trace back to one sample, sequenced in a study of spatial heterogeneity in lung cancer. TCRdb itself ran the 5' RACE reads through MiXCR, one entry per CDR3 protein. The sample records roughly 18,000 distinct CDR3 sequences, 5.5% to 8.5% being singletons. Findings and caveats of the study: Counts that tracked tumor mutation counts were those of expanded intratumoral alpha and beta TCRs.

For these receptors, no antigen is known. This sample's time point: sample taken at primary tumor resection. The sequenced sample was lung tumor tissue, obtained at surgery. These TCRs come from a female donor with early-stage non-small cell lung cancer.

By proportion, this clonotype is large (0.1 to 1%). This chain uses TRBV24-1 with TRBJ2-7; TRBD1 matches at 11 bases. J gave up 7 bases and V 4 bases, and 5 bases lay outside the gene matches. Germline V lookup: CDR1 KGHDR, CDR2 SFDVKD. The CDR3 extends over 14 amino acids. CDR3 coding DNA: TGTGCCACCAGTGACCCGGGACAGGGGGGAGAGCAGTACTTC. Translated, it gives CATSDPGQGGEQYF.

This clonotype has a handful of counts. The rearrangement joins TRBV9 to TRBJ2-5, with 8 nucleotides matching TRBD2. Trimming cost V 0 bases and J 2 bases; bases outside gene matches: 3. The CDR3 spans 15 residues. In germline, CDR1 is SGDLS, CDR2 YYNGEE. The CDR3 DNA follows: TGTGCCAGCAGCGTAGACCCTAGCGGGCAAGAGACCCAGTACTTC. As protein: CASSVDPSGQETQYF.

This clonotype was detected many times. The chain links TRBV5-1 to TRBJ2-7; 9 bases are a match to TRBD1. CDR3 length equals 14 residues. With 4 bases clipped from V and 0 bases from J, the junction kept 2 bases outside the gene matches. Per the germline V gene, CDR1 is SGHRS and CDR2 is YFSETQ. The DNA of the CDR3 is TGCGCCAGCAGCGTGACAGGGGGCTCCTACGAGCAGTACTTC. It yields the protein CASSVTGGSYEQYF.

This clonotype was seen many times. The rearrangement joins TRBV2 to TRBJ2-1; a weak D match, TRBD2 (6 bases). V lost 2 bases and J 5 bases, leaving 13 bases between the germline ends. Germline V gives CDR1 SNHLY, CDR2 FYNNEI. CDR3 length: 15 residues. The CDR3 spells CASSEPQGLNNEQFF. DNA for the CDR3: TGTGCCAGCAGTGAACCCCAGGGACTGAACAATGAGCAGTTCTTC.

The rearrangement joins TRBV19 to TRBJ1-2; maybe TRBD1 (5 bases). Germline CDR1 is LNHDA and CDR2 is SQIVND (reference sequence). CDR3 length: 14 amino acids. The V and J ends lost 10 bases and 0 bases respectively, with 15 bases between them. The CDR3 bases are TGTGCCACCCGAAGGGACGGCTCTAACTATGGCTACACCTTC. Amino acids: CATRRDGSNYGYTF.

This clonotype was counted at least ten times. CDR3 nucleotides: TGCAGTGCTATACAGGGCACAGATACGCAGTATTTT. Translated, it gives CSAIQGTDTQYF. The chain couples TRBV20-1 to TRBJ2-3; TRBD1 might be the D (5 bases). V was cut by 4 bases and J by 1 base, with 6 bases left in between. The CDR3 has 12 residues. Germline values: CDR1 DFQATT, CDR2 SNEGSKA (reference sequence).

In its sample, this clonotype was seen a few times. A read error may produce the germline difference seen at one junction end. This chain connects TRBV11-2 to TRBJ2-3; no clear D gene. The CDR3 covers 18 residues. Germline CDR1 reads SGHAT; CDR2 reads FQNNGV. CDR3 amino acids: CVSSPSPRLSEGTDTQYF. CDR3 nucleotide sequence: TGTGTCAGCAGCCCGAGCCCTCGCCTATCCGAGGGCACAGATACGCAGTATTTT.

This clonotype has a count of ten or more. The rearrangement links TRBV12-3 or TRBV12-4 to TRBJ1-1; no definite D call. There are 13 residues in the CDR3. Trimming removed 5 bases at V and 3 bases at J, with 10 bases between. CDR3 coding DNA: TGTGCCAGCAGTCTTGACGGCTACACTGAAGCTTTCTTT. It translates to CASSLDGYTEAFF.

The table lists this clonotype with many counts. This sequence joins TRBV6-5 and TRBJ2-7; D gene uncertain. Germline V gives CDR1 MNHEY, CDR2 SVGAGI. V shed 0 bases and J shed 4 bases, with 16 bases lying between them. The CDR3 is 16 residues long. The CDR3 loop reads CASSYSTGVTVYEQYF. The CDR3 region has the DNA TGTGCCAGCAGTTACTCGACTGGGGTGACGGTTTACGAGCAGTACTTC.

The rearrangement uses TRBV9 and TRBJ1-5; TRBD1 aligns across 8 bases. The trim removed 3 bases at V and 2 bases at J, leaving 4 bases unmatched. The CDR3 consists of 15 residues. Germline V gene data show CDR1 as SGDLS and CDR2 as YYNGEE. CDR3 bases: TGTGCCAGCAGCGCGGGGACAGGAGGCAATCAGCCCCAGCATTTT. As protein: CASSAGTGGNQPQHF.

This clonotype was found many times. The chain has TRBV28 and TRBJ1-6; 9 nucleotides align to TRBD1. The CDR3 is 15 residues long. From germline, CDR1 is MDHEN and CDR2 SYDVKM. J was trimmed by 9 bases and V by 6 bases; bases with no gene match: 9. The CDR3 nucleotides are TGTGCCAGCAGCTATACCGGACAGGGGTCTTCACCCCTCCACTTT. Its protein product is CASSYTGQGSSPLHF.

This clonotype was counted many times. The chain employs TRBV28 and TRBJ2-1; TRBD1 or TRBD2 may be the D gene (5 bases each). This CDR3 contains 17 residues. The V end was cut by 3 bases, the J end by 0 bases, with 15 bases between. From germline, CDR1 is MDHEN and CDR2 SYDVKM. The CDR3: CASSFSGIGGSYNEQFF. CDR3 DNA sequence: TGTGCCAGCAGTTTTTCAGGGATCGGAGGCTCCTACAATGAGCAGTTCTTC.

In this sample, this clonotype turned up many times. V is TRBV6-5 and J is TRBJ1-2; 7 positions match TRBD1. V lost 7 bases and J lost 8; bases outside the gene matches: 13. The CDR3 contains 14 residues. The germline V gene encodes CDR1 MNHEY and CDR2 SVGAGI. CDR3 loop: CASTRTGTGVGYTF. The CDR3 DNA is TGTGCCAGCACAAGAACAGGCACAGGGGTGGGCTACACCTTC.

The CDR3 DNA reads as TGCAGTGCTAGGGTCCGGTTACAAGATACGCAGTATTTT. This encodes CSARVRLQDTQYF. The chain combines TRBV20-1 with TRBJ2-3; unclear D gene. The CDR3 covers 13 residues. Looked up from germline, CDR1 is DFQATT and CDR2 is SNEGSKA (reference sequence). V was cut by 3 bases and J by 5 bases, with 12 bases left in between.

This chain's CDR3 is CASSPKHDNQPQHF. The CDR3 bases are TGTGCCAGCTCACCTAAACATGATAATCAGCCCCAGCATTTT. The chain is built from TRBV18 and TRBJ1-5; D not certain. The CDR3 sequence is 14 residues long. The germline gives CDR1 KGHSH, CDR2 LQKENI. Trimming left V 3 bases short and J 4 bases short, with 10 bases between.

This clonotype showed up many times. CDR3 sequence reads: CASSTHPNTGELFF. CDR3 in DNA: TGTGCCAGTTCGACACATCCTAACACCGGGGAGCTGTTTTTT. V gene TRBV28 combines with J gene TRBJ2-2; no clear D gene. The germline gives CDR1 MDHEN, CDR2 SYDVKM. V was shortened by 9 bases and J by 2 bases, with 13 bases between the two germline ends. There are 14 residues in the CDR3.

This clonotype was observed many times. The CDR3 loop is CASSDDTNQPQHF. For the CDR3, the DNA is TGTGCCAGCAGTGACGATACAAATCAGCCCCAGCATTTT. This sequence joins TRBV2 and TRBJ1-5; unclear D gene. The germline CDR1 and CDR2 sequences are SNHLY and FYNNEI. The CDR3 totals 13 residues. The ends were cut back, 3 bases at V and 4 bases at J, with 7 bases in the middle.